The entry that follows covers one T cell receptor (beta chain) sequence. The antigen is not known. These data originate in a study of blood T cells in healthy people across ages. Findings and limits, study-wide: In the absence of known donor CMV status, changes in expanded clonotypes were possibly confounded.

It was with a sample-barcoded 5' primer and a J-beta primer mix that a second PCR of roughly 7 to 11 cycles was run. In TCRdb, the 5' RACE reads were re-called with MiXCR into one record per CDR3 protein. The sample has 1.4 million to 1.5 million distinct CDR3 sequences, 40% to 50% seen once. The CDR3 is 16 residues long. Losses at the gene ends were 4 bases for V and 7 bases for J; bases not matched to a gene: 10. CDR1 is SGHNT and CDR2 is YENEEA in the germline V gene. The source is a woman between 18 and 29 years old in good health. This chain joins TRBV11-3 and TRBJ2-1, with 10 bases that match TRBD1. Material for sequencing was blood. The CDR3: CASSSRQGARGNEQFF. CDR3 nucleotides: TGTGCCAGCAGCTCAAGACAGGGGGCGCGGGGGAATGAGCAGTTCTTC.